This T cell receptor (beta chain) was recorded in a study of T cell responses to AZD1222 COVID-19 vaccine (dated by TCRdb to about 2021). At the level of the whole study: AZD1222 recipients whose second dose came at about 4 weeks and those whose second dose came at about 12 weeks were combined into one group, since spike-specific TCR depth and breadth did not differ between the two schedules. A total of 230 to 250 trial participants underwent TCR sequencing, of whom 200 to 220 had received two doses of AZD1222 and 26 had received two doses of the MenACWY control vaccine. Trial participants were enrolled by age into 18-55, 56-69 and 70-plus year subgroups, with around 150, 28 and 57 TCR-sequenced participants respectively.

The CDR3 regions of human TCRbeta chains were analyzed by immunosequencing. Processing in the source paper ran as follows. TCRs in the repertoires were compared against a reference library of SARS-CoV-2-specific TCRs that had been generated with the MIRA antigen-specificity platform. Breadth meant the fraction of unique TCRs that were SARS-CoV-2-associated, whereas depth meant the fraction of total T cells that were SARS-CoV-2-associated. Each spike-specific TCR was assigned to its reactive spike region and to a CD4 or CD8 class using the MIRA data. Log10-transformed breadth and depth values were compared by one-way ANOVA with Sidak's multiple comparisons tests. As stored in TCRdb, this immuneACCESS dataset retains in-frame rearrangements with V and J assigned. A fraction of the clones does not appear; measured against another copy, unresolved V genes explain less than half of the discrepancy, and the remainder lacks a known reason. D and trimming were read from the DNA, whereas the V and J calls and clone size are those reported in that table. Across this sample there are over 110,000 clones, with roughly 92% seen only once. The ten largest clones capture approximately 1.7% of the sample.

This specimen's time point label, per the study, means: baseline before first vaccination. Vaccinee samples came from UK trials COV001 and COV002, including a single-blind randomized controlled phase 2/3 trial of AZD1222 (ChAdOx1 nCoV-19) in healthy adults. For TCRbeta chain sequencing, PBMC samples from trial participants were taken at day 0 and at day 28 after the second dose. As regards this clone: Its binding antigen is unknown. Per-base quality was not reported, and no clone a single base away is much larger than it.

V gives up 1 base and J gives up 1 base, and the segment between their germline ends measures 11 bases. The CDR3 covers 15 residues, taking in both the cysteine and the phenylalanine. The read is trimmed to its CDR3 DNA, 45 bases read in frame from base 1. Taken from the germline V gene, the CDR1 and CDR2 loops are SGHRS and YFSETQ. Broader findings and caveats from the paper: Because no day 14 peak-response samples were available, repertoires were characterized only after the peak T cell response. Nearly half of unique spike-specific TCRs reportedly recognized epitopes outside regions mutated in the B.1.351 and B.1.1.7 variants. Vaccine-associated CD4 TCRs spanned the whole spike protein, with dominant responses in regions 160-218 and 743-854. A significant rise in spike-specific TCR breadth and depth was observed after two AZD1222 doses relative to day 0 and relative to MenACWY recipients. Participants were mostly white British and included more females than males, and it was suggested by the authors that clonal diversity may have been underestimated. Conclusions about previously exposed vaccinees are limited, since just five or six AZD1222 recipients were seropositive for SARS-CoV-2 at baseline. The 56-69-year group was small, and its depth increase did not reach significance, likely because of low power.

Sequencing was performed on peripheral blood, taken on day 0 of AZD1222 vaccination. The rearranged segments are TRBV5-1 and TRBJ1-2, with an unclear D gene assignment. The sequence came from an adult in good health. The DNA reads TGCGCCAGCAGCTTGTGGTCGATAGATAACTATGGCTACACCTTC. This sequence encodes CASSLWSIDNYGYTF.